This passage covers 32 T cell receptor beta chains from one sample sequenced in a study of cytomegalovirus exposure and HLA in healthy donors. Amplification used 60 Vbeta primers and 13 Jbeta primers. This table comes from immunoSEQ multiplex PCR, and its TCRdb copy is limited to in-frame clones, with some not included. The sample has fewer than 180,000 clones, 79% seen once. The material sequenced was PBMCs. All receptors derive from a human donor in good health.

This clone was counted between two and nine times. The chain is built from TRBV7-3 and TRBJ1-1; possible D gene TRBD1, 6 bases. V was shortened by 5 bases and J by 4 bases, with 17 bases between the two germline ends. CDR1 SGHTA and CDR2 FQGTGA come from the germline V gene. The CDR3 extends over 15 amino acids. The CDR3 region has the DNA TGTGCCAGCAGCCCCTCACAGGGCCGGGGCACTGAAGCTTTCTTT. Its translation is CASSPSQGRGTEAFF. The full variable domain, with the rest looked up from reference TRBV7-3 and TRBJ1-1, is GAGVSQTPSNKVTEKGKYVELRCDPISGHTALYWYRQSLGQGPEFLIYFQGTGAADDSGLPNDRFFAVRPEGSVSTLKIQRTERGDSAVYLCASSPSQGRGTEAFFGQGTRLTVV.

The chain recombines TRBV27 with TRBJ1-2; maybe TRBD1 (6 bases). V was clipped by 3 bases and J by 2 bases, with 7 bases between them. Germline-derived CDR1 and CDR2 are MNHEY and SMNVEV (reference sequence). The CDR3 is made up of 13 amino acids. The chain's CDR3 is CASSFQGNYGYTF. In nucleotides, the CDR3 is TGTGCCAGCAGTTTTCAGGGGAACTATGGCTACACCTTC.

The rearrangement joins TRBV10-3 to TRBJ2-3, with D tentatively TRBD2 (6 bases). Trimming left V 5 bases short and J 6 bases short, with 18 bases between. The CDR3 covers 15 residues. Germline-derived CDR1 and CDR2 are ENHRY and SYGVKD. As DNA, the CDR3 is TGTGCCATCAGTAGTGAGGGCACTAGCCGGGATACGCAGTATTTT. This encodes CAISSEGTSRDTQYF.

The chain joins TRBV6-1 to TRBJ2-1, with TRBD2 matching 14 bases. V dropped 3 bases and J dropped 8; count of bases not matched to a gene: 3. Germline V gene sequence: CDR1 MNHNS, CDR2 SASEGT. This CDR3 contains 15 residues. The CDR3, as DNA: TGTGCCAGCAGTGAGGGACTAGCGGGAGCGGATGAGCAGTTCTTC. Its protein product is CASSEGLAGADEQFF.

The rearrangement uses TRBV9 and TRBJ2-2; perhaps TRBD1 as D (6 bases). Germline lookup yields CDR1 SGDLS and CDR2 YYNGEE. The CDR3 extends over 14 amino acids. V lost 3 bases, J lost 4 bases, and 10 bases lay in between. In DNA, the CDR3 is TGTGCCAGCAGCGACAGGGTGGGCACCGGGGAGCTGTTTTTT. It encodes CASSDRVGTGELFF.

The chain couples TRBV19 to TRBJ2-1; no reliable D call. The CDR3 loop spans 12 amino acids. V was trimmed by 1 base and J by 9 bases, leaving 7 bases between them. Germline CDR1 and CDR2: LNHDA and SQIVND (reference sequence). CDR3 in DNA: TGTGCCAGTAGTATAGGAACTCGTGAGCAGTTCTTC. Protein: CASSIGTREQFF.

This chain uses TRBV29-1 with TRBJ2-1; perhaps TRBD1 as D (5 bases). CDR3 length equals 16 residues. V was shortened by 4 bases and J by 5 bases, with 21 bases between the two germline ends. Per the germline V gene, CDR1 is SQVTM and CDR2 is ANQGSEA. CDR3 loop: CSVGPRDRASDNEQFF. The CDR3 region has the DNA TGCAGCGTTGGGCCGCGCGACAGAGCCTCGGACAATGAGCAGTTCTTC.

This chain uses TRBV18 with TRBJ2-4; maybe TRBD2 (7 bases). Germline V gene sequence: CDR1 KGHSH, CDR2 LQKENI. The CDR3 is 15 residues long. Trimming shortened V by 6 bases and J by 8 bases, and 20 bases separated the two germline ends. The CDR3 coding sequence is TGTGCCAGCTCCTCCTTCCGCGGGGGACAAGACATTCAGTACTTC. Amino acid sequence: CASSSFRGGQDIQYF.

The chain links TRBV7-7 to TRBJ2-5; TRBD2 agrees at 8 bases. This CDR3 is built from 15 residues. The V gene end was trimmed by 5 bases and the J gene end by 2 bases; junction bases not matched to a gene: 7. CDR1 and CDR2 from the germline V gene are SSHAT and FNYEAQ (reference sequence). CDR3 coding DNA: TGTGCCAGCAGCCTTGCGGGGGGCAGACAAGAGACCCAGTACTTC. Its protein is CASSLAGGRQETQYF.

The chain carries TRBV5-4 and TRBJ1-2; TRBD1 agrees at 7 bases. The CDR3 sequence is 16 residues long. Germline V lookup: CDR1 SGHNT, CDR2 YYREEE (reference sequence). V lost 0 bases to trimming and J lost 2 bases; unmatched junction nucleotides: 7. CDR3 bases: TGTGCCAGCAGCTTGGGGACGGGGGACAGAAACTATGGCTACACCTTC. This encodes CASSLGTGDRNYGYTF.

V usage is TRBV25-1 and J usage is TRBJ1-3, with D perhaps matching TRBD1 (6 bases). The length of the CDR3 is 14 residues. Germline CDR1 reads MGHDK; CDR2 reads SYGVNS. V shed 4 bases and J shed 5 bases, with 12 bases lying between them. The CDR3 loop reads CASSGTAERNTIYF. The DNA of the CDR3 is TGTGCCAGCAGTGGGACAGCAGAAAGAAACACCATATATTTT.

The chain employs TRBV5-8 and TRBJ1-2; no definite D call. The CDR3 is made up of 13 amino acids. Trimming pared 0 bases from V and 8 bases from J, leaving 11 bases between. Germline V gives CDR1 SGHTS, CDR2 YDEGEE. For the CDR3, the DNA is TGTGCCAGCAGCTTGGGTCGCCCGGGGGGCTACACCTTC. Translating gives CASSLGRPGGYTF.

The count of this clone is one. CDR3 nucleotides: TGTGCCAGCAGCTTACCTCCGGGATATAATTCACCCCTCCACTTT. Protein sequence: CASSLPPGYNSPLHF. The chain recombines TRBV7-2 with TRBJ1-6; D unresolved. CDR1 is SGHTA, CDR2 FQGNSA, per germline. Trimming stripped 2 bases from V and 4 bases from J, with 9 bases between. The CDR3 covers 15 residues.

This chain uses TRBV21-1 with TRBJ1-4; the table's D gene call, TRBD1, was not cross checked with the DNA. TRBV21-1 is designated a pseudogene. The CDR3 totals 13 residues. The CDR3 sequence is CASSSSGGEKLFF. The CDR3 nucleotides are TGTGCCAGCAGCTCGTCAGGGGGGGAAAAACTGTTTTTT.

V and J are TRBV27 and TRBJ2-7; TRBD1 matches 8 bases. Germline CDR1 MNHEY, CDR2 SMNVEV (reference sequence). Losses at the gene ends were 8 bases for V and 6 bases for J; bases not matched to a gene: 9. This CDR3 is 13 amino acids long. Here the CDR3 reads CASGYRTGTEQYF. In nucleotides, the CDR3 is TGTGCCAGCGGTTACAGGACAGGGACCGAGCAGTACTTC.

This clone was seen only once. The chain links TRBV5-1 to TRBJ2-7; no firm D call. V lost 7 bases and J 7 bases, leaving 21 bases between the germline ends. Germline-derived CDR1 and CDR2 are SGHRS and YFSETQ. This CDR3 spans 14 amino acids. In DNA form, the CDR3 reads TGCGCCAGCCGTGAGGCCCGGCGTGGTATGGAGCAGTACTTC. Amino acid sequence: CASREARRGMEQYF.

The V call is TRBV11-2, the J call TRBJ1-1, with 7 bases matching TRBD1. Germline values: CDR1 SGHAT, CDR2 FQNNGV. The ends lost 5 bases at V and 0 bases at J; junction bases unmatched: 6. The CDR3 length is 15 residues. In nucleotides, the CDR3 is TGTGCCAGCAGCGGACGACAGGGAATGAACACTGAAGCTTTCTTT. It encodes CASSGRQGMNTEAFF.

The V and J genes are TRBV12-5 and TRBJ2-1, with no clear D. Germline V gene lookup returns CDR1 LGHNT and CDR2 FRNRAP. V was shortened by 8 bases and J by 6 bases, with 8 bases between the two germline ends. The CDR3 extends over 11 amino acids. This CDR3 reads CASRGSNEQFF. The CDR3 DNA is TGTGCTAGTAGAGGTTCCAATGAGCAGTTCTTC.

The chain carries TRBV6-1 and TRBJ1-3; TRBD1 aligns across 8 bases. The CDR3 sequence is 15 residues long. With V trimmed by 8 bases and J by 0 bases, 6 bases remained unmatched. The germline gives CDR1 MNHNS, CDR2 SASEGT. In DNA form, the CDR3 reads TGTGCCAGCCGACAGGGGCCTCCCTCTGGAAACACCATATATTTT. Translation: CASRQGPPSGNTIYF.

The gene calls are TRBV30 and TRBJ1-4; weak D call: TRBD1 (6 bases). Germline V gene sequence: CDR1 GTSNPN, CDR2 SVGIG (reference sequence). The CDR3 extends over 16 amino acids. Trimming shortened V by 5 bases and J by 0 bases, and 16 bases separated the two germline ends. Here the CDR3 reads CAWSTGSFSTNEKLFF. As DNA, the CDR3 is TGTGCCTGGTCAACAGGGAGTTTCTCAACTAATGAAAAACTGTTTTTT.

The genes are TRBV15 and TRBJ2-2, with a tentative D call TRBD2 (7 bases). The germline V gene has CDR1 LNHNV and CDR2 YYDKDF (reference sequence). The CDR3 has 17 amino acids. Deletions cut 5 bases from V and 9 bases from J, with 25 bases between. In DNA form, the CDR3 reads TGTGCCACCAGCCGGGGGGCTGCGGGGCTCGGCTCCAGGGAGCTGTTTTTT. Translation gives CATSRGAAGLGSRELFF.

The chain combines TRBV9 with TRBJ1-1, with TRBD1 identical over 9 bases. Germline assignment: CDR1 SGDLS and CDR2 YYNGEE. This CDR3 has 15 residues. V dropped 4 bases and J dropped 7; count of bases not matched to a gene: 11. This chain's CDR3 is CASSSTPTGGSEAFF. The CDR3 DNA sequence: TGTGCCAGCAGCTCAACCCCAACAGGGGGCAGTGAAGCTTTCTTT.

The chain uses TRBV28 and TRBJ2-3; tentative D call: TRBD2 (6 bases). V dropped 5 bases and J dropped 2 bases, with 14 bases sitting between them. The length of the CDR3 is 15 residues. CDR1 is MDHEN and CDR2 is SYDVKM in the germline V gene. The CDR3 loop is CASSARDLHTDTQYF. The DNA of the CDR3 is TGTGCCAGCAGTGCCCGGGACTTACACACAGATACGCAGTATTTT.

V gene TRBV6-5 combines with J gene TRBJ2-7, with 11 nucleotides matching TRBD1. The CDR3 contains 15 residues. CDR1 is MNHEY and CDR2 is SVGAGI in the germline V gene. Trimming at V came to 2 bases and at J to 6 bases, leaving 6 bases not matched to a gene. The CDR3 loop is CASSYAGQGVREQYF. Here the CDR3 DNA reads TGTGCCAGCAGTTACGCGGGACAGGGGGTTCGCGAGCAGTACTTC.

V usage is TRBV5-1 and J usage is TRBJ2-1; the D gene is possibly TRBD2 (6 bases). Trimming left V 3 bases short and J 5 bases short, with 15 bases between. Germline V gene data show CDR1 as SGHRS and CDR2 as YFSETQ. The CDR3 loop spans 15 amino acids. The chain's CDR3 is CASSWTGTPDNEQFF. CDR3 DNA: TGCGCCAGCAGCTGGACCGGGACTCCAGACAATGAGCAGTTCTTC.

The chain joins TRBV9 to TRBJ2-1; D is uncertain. V lost 3 bases and J 0 bases, leaving 7 bases between the germline ends. From germline, CDR1 is SGDLS and CDR2 YYNGEE. This CDR3 contains 14 residues. The CDR3 DNA reads as TGTGCCAGCAGCGCACAGAGCTCCTACAATGAGCAGTTCTTC. Translating gives CASSAQSSYNEQFF.

This sequence joins TRBV19 and TRBJ2-5, with 7 bases lining up with TRBD2. Unmatched junction bases numbered 6, after V lost 3 bases and J lost 2 bases. CDR3 length: 15 residues. Germline V gives CDR1 LNHDA, CDR2 SQIVND (reference sequence). CDR3 DNA sequence: TGTGCCAGTAGTATCGCGGCTAGCGGACAAGAGACCCAGTACTTC. Translation gives CASSIAASGQETQYF.

V gene TRBV28 combines with J gene TRBJ2-3; 10 bases map to TRBD1. There are 16 residues in the CDR3. V shed 3 bases and J 2 bases; nucleotides not matched to a gene: 5. Germline V gene data show CDR1 as MDHEN and CDR2 as SYDVKM. CDR3 in DNA: TGTGCCAGCAGTTTCCGGGACAGGGGTTACACAGATACGCAGTATTTT. Translation gives CASSFRDRGYTDTQYF.

V usage is TRBV5-1 and J usage is TRBJ2-7; D may be TRBD1 (6 bases). Between the trimmed V and J ends, which lost 3 bases and 2 bases, there was a span of 12 bases. The CDR3 loop spans 14 amino acids. The germline gives CDR1 SGHRS, CDR2 YFSETQ. CDR3 in amino acids: CASSSITGTYEQYF. CDR3 in DNA: TGCGCCAGCAGCTCAATTACAGGGACCTACGAGCAGTACTTC.

The chain has TRBV6-5 and TRBJ2-5; the D gene is possibly TRBD1 (5 bases). This CDR3 has 14 residues. Germline loops: CDR1 MNHEY, CDR2 SVGAGI. The ends were cut back, 6 bases at V and 2 bases at J, with 13 bases in the middle. The CDR3 DNA reads TGTGCCAGCAGCGCACAGGTACTGCAAGAGACCCAGTACTTC. This gives the protein CASSAQVLQETQYF.

J is TRBJ2-1 and V is TRBV7-2; possible D gene TRBD2, 5 bases. This CDR3 contains 14 residues. Germline V gene data show CDR1 as SGHTA and CDR2 as FQGNSA. V gave up 1 base and J gave up 9 bases, with 13 bases separating them. CDR3 amino acids: CASSLGLRAGEQFF. The CDR3 coding sequence is TGTGCCAGCAGCTTAGGTCTGAGGGCGGGTGAGCAGTTCTTC.

This chain connects TRBV6-5 to TRBJ2-1, with 11 bases lining up with TRBD2. Germline V gene lookup returns CDR1 MNHEY and CDR2 SVGAGI. The CDR3 covers 15 residues. V lost 4 bases and J lost 7; bases outside the gene matches: 6. CDR3 in amino acids: CASSLAGGPGNEQFF. CDR3 sequence (DNA): TGTGCCAGCAGTTTAGCGGGAGGGCCTGGGAATGAGCAGTTCTTC.